Listed below are T cell receptor beta chains from one sample, sequenced in a study of spatial heterogeneity in lung cancer. TCRdb called the 5' RACE reads again in MiXCR, with one record for every CDR3 protein. The top ten clones hold more than 7% of a sample with 60,000 to 80,000 distinct CDR3 sequences, roughly 15% of them seen once. Sequenced material: PBMCs, taken at surgery. These receptor sequences come from a male donor with early-stage non-small cell lung cancer. The CDR3 runs from the conserved cysteine through the conserved F or W. D genes are given only for firm matches. Size is omitted from some rows. Given values are once, few, many or a class for expanded clones.

NA,TRBV29-1,TRBJ2-5,TRBD1,TGCAGCGTAAGACAGGGGGTGGAGACCCAGTACTTC,CSVRQGVETQYF
many,TRBV10-3,TRBJ2-3,TRBD2,TGTGCCATCAGCCCCGGGGGGAGCACAGATACGCAGTATTTT,CAISPGGSTDTQYF
many,TRBV27,TRBJ2-7,TRBD1,TGTGCCAGCAGACCCTCTCCGGGACAGGGCTACGAGCAGTACTTC,CASRPSPGQGYEQYF
few,TRBV5-6,TRBJ2-1,NA,TGTGCCAGCAGCTTGGAGGCTAGCTGGCGTACCAATGAGCAGTTCTTC,CASSLEASWRTNEQFF
NA,TRBV10-3,TRBJ2-3,TRBD2,TGTGCCATCAGTACTAGCGGGAGGAGCACAGATACGCAGTATTTT,CAISTSGRSTDTQYF
few,TRBV20-1,TRBJ2-7,NA,TGCAGTGCCCGCTTAGGATACGAGCAGTACTTC,CSARLGYEQYF
many,TRBV9,TRBJ2-3,TRBD2,TGTGCCAGCAGCGTCAGCGGGAGAGGGGCAGATACGCAGTATTTT,CASSVSGRGADTQYF
NA,TRBV5-6,TRBJ2-2,NA,TGTGCCAGCAGCTTGAATTATGGCGGGGAGCTGTTTTTT,CASSLNYGGELFF
NA,TRBV5-1,TRBJ2-1,NA,TGCGCCAGCAGCTTGGCGACGGTCATTGGGAATGAGCAGTTCTTC,CASSLATVIGNEQFF
NA,TRBV20-1,TRBJ2-7,TRBD2,TGCAGTGCTAGTTCATCGAGACTAGCGGGAGTCTCCTACGAGCAGTACTTC,CSASSSRLAGVSYEQYF
few,TRBV24-1,TRBJ2-1,NA,TGTGCCTCAGGAAATCCCTGGGGCAATGAGCAGTTCTTC,CASGNPWGNEQFF
few,TRBV12-3/TRBV12-4,TRBJ2-3,NA,TGTGCCAGCAGGGTCACTAGCACAGATACGCAGTATTTT,CASRVTSTDTQYF
many,TRBV29-1,TRBJ1-2,NA,TGCAGCGCTGTTGGACGGATTTATGGCTACACCTTC,CSAVGRIYGYTF
NA,TRBV5-1,TRBJ2-3,NA,TGCGCCAGCAGCTTGGACGGGAGAGGGGGCACAGATACGCAGTATTTT,CASSLDGRGGTDTQYF
few,TRBV29-1,TRBJ2-3,NA,TGCAGCGTTGATTTAGCGAACACGCAGTATTTT,CSVDLANTQYF
NA,TRBV27,TRBJ1-1,NA,TGTGCCAGCAGTTCATACGACGGGAACACTGAAGCTTTCTTT,CASSSYDGNTEAFF
NA,TRBV7-2,TRBJ1-4,NA,TGTGCCAGCAGCTTAGGGACAGACAATGAAAAACTGTTTTTT,CASSLGTDNEKLFF
many,TRBV6-5,TRBJ1-1,NA,TGTGCCAGCAGACGGACAACTGAAGCTTTCTTT,CASRRTTEAFF
NA,TRBV19,TRBJ2-3,NA,TGTGCCAGTAGTATCGGTCTCGGGACCACAGATACGCAGTATTTT,CASSIGLGTTDTQYF
NA,TRBV27,TRBJ2-5,TRBD2,TGTGCCAGCAGCCGAGCGGGAGTACGGGAAGAGACCCAGTACTTC,CASSRAGVREETQYF
few,TRBV3-1,TRBJ1-1,NA,TGTGCCAGCAGCCTAAACCGGGCTAACACTGAAGCTTTCTTT,CASSLNRANTEAFF
NA,TRBV7-2,TRBJ1-1,TRBD1,TGTGCCAGCAGCTTACCGCGAAATTCCGGGGGACAGGGGAACACTGAAGCTTTCTTT,CASSLPRNSGGQGNTEAFF
many,TRBV28,TRBJ2-7,NA,TGTGCCAGCAGTTTAGTCTTGGGAGAGATGAACCCCTACGAGCAGTACTTC,CASSLVLGEMNPYEQYF
few,TRBV20-1,TRBJ2-5,NA,TGCAGTGCTAGAAGTGGACAAAGGGCACCAGAGACCCAGTACTTC,CSARSGQRAPETQYF
NA,TRBV20-1,TRBJ1-3,NA,TGCAGTGCTACTCCAGGGCCTGGGACCATATATTTT,CSATPGPGTIYF
few,TRBV27,TRBJ2-3,NA,TGTGCCAGCAGTTCCCATGTGGACACAGATACGCAGTATTTT,CASSSHVDTDTQYF
once,TRBV19,TRBJ2-3,NA,TGTGCCAGTAGTATGTGGGGCGGGGTTACTAGCACAGATACGCAGTATTTT,CASSMWGGVTSTDTQYF
few,TRBV5-1,TRBJ2-2,NA,TGCGCCAGCAGCTCGGGACTGTCTTGGACCGGGGAGCTGTTTTTT,CASSSGLSWTGELFF
once,TRBV3-1,TRBJ2-7,NA,TGTGCCAGCAGCCAACGGCCAGTTCGGACCTACGAGCAGTACTTC,CASSQRPVRTYEQYF
NA,TRBV27,TRBJ1-2,NA,TGTGCCAGCAGTTTACATGGCCCCGAGAGGGGCTACACCTTC,CASSLHGPERGYTF
few,TRBV10-3,TRBJ2-3,NA,TGTGCCTCGAACAGCGGGTTAGATACGCAGTATTTT,CASNSGLDTQYF
few,TRBV5-6,TRBJ2-3,TRBD1,TGTGCCAGCAGATCAACAGACAGGGGCCCAGATACGCAGTATTTT,CASRSTDRGPDTQYF
many,TRBV11-1,TRBJ2-1,TRBD2,TGTGCCAGCAGCTTACGCGGGAGTGGCCACAATGAGCAGTTCTTC,CASSLRGSGHNEQFF
few,TRBV29-1,TRBJ2-7,NA,TGCAGCGTGGCCGGGACTGAGGCCTACGAGCAGTACTTC,CSVAGTEAYEQYF
NA,TRBV30,TRBJ2-7,TRBD2,TGTGCCTGGAGTCCATACGAAGCGGGATACGAGCAGTACTTC,CAWSPYEAGYEQYF
NA,TRBV2,TRBJ1-5,NA,TGTGCCAGCACCGGGGATTGGGATCAGCCCCAGCATTTT,CASTGDWDQPQHF
few,TRBV10-3,TRBJ2-3,TRBD1,TGTGCCATCAGTGAGTCTGGGACAGCGGATACGCAGTATTTT,CAISESGTADTQYF